This T cell receptor beta chain was retrieved from a study of OX40 agonist ivuxolimab in advanced cancers. Study-wide background: Prior checkpoint blockade (anti-PD-1, anti-PD-L1 or anti-CTLA-4) was permitted; around 39% had it.

The study, taken as a whole, reports: Expansion of clones was among the lowest in partial responders at 0.1-3.0 mg/kg. No antigen was identified for the clonally expanded peripheral T cells.

Assay: immunoSEQ multiplex PCR; the TCRdb copy retains only in-frame clones and omits some. There are fewer than 25,000 clones in the sample; 70% to 90% occur only once, and more than 30% lies in the top ten. The germline CDR1 and CDR2 sequences are SGHNT and YENEEA. The CDR3 consists of 16 residues. The ends lost 5 bases at V and 2 bases at J; junction bases unmatched: 6. For this clone: Its antigen is undetermined.

A history of autoimmune disease or systemic immunosuppression excluded patients. V gene TRBV11-3 combines with J gene TRBJ2-3; 11 bases line up with TRBD2. This TCR derives from an adult with an advanced solid tumor such as melanoma, head and neck, liver or kidney cancer. The sample consisted of CD4+ or CD8+ T cells sorted from blood, taken in a trial of the OX40 agonist ivuxolimab. For the CDR3, the DNA is TGTGCCAGCAGCGAGACTAGCGGGGCCGCCACAGATACGCAGTATTTT. Translated, it gives CASSETSGAATDTQYF.